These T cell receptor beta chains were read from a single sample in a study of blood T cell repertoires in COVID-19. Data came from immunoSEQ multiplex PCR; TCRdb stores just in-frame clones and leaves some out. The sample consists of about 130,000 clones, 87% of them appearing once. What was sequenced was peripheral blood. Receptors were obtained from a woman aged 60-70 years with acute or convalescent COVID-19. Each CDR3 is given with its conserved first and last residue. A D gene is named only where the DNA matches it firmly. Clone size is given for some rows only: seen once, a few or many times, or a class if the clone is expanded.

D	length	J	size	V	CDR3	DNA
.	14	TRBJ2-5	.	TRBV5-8	CASSAWGGKETQYF	TGTGCCAGCAGCGCTTGGGGCGGCAAAGAGACCCAGTACTTC
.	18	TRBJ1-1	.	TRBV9	CASRGDLGGRGMNTEAFF	TGTGCCAGCAGAGGCGACCTAGGCGGGCGGGGCATGAACACTGAAGCTTTCTTT
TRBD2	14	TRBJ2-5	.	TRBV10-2	CASRGLAGAETQYF	TGCGCCAGCAGGGGACTAGCGGGAGCAGAGACCCAGTACTTC
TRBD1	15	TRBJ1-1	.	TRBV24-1	CATSATGASGTEAFF	TGTGCCACCAGTGCGACAGGGGCATCGGGCACTGAAGCTTTCTTT
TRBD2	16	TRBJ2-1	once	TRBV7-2	CASSSTGTRAPGEQFF	TGTGCCAGCAGCTCCACCGGGACTAGGGCTCCTGGGGAGCAGTTCTTC
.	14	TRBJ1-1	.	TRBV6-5	CASSYSTPGHEAFF	TGTGCCAGCAGTTACTCGACTCCGGGACATGAAGCTTTCTTT
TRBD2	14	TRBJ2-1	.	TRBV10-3	CATNWEGPYNEQFF	TGTGCCACAAATTGGGAGGGCCCCTACAATGAGCAGTTCTTC
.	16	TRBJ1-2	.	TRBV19	CASSPYGGGANYGYTF	TGTGCCAGTAGTCCCTACGGGGGTGGTGCTAACTATGGCTACACCTTC
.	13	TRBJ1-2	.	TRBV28	CASSLGTAYGYTF	TGTGCCAGCAGTTTAGGCACAGCATATGGCTACACCTTC
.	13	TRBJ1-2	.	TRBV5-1	CASSLTSNYGYTF	TGCGCCAGCAGCTTGACATCTAACTATGGCTACACCTTC
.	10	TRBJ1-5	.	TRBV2	CARLNQPQHF	TGTGCCAGACTAAATCAGCCCCAGCATTTT